This is a list of T cell receptor beta chains from one sample in a study of T cells after yellow fever vaccination. One entry per CDR3 protein, called by TCRdb with MiXCR from the 5' RACE reads. The sample lists just under 600,000 distinct CDR3 sequences; roughly 14% were seen once. This specimen was PBMCs, taken on the day of the yellow fever booster vaccination. The receptors were sampled from a young man who received the YFV17D yellow fever vaccine. CDR3s include the opening cysteine and the closing phenylalanine or tryptophan. The order of the fields is V gene, CDR3 protein.

>TRBV7-2
CASSLGGGAGFF
>TRBV29-1
CSVAGSNQPQHF
>TRBV5-1
CASSWESGYEQFF
>TRBV11-1
CASKRQGATYEQYF
>TRBV12-3/TRBV12-4
CASSLNLYEQYF
>TRBV12-3/TRBV12-4
CASLADGSYNEQFF
>TRBV12-3/TRBV12-4
CASSEPGLLGANVLTF
>TRBV28
CASRSPTGLTDTQYF
>TRBV19
CASSNRVSYEQYF
>TRBV5-1
CASSLEPAGGPYRYEQYF
>TRBV5-1
CASQMEYQETQYF
>TRBV5-1
CASSLQARGTGVYEQYF
>TRBV15
CATSRVEGGTEAFF
>TRBV28
CASSHVIGISGETQYF
>TRBV28
CASSTRHSGANVLTF
>TRBV30
CAYRGVGYEQFF
>TRBV3-1
CASSQTSGTRVLEQYF
>TRBV20-1
CSATVLAGPSYNEQFF
>TRBV5-1
CASSSTGPATGYTF
>TRBV28
CASSKPSGVTGELFF
>TRBV7-9
CASSFYVTDTQYF
>TRBV5-1
CASSSRSSGSLYEQYF
>TRBV6-5
CASSYNRNSNQPQHF
>TRBV2
CASSTSGTGEQYF
>TRBV12-3/TRBV12-4
CASSFTGTNFYEQYF
>TRBV19
CASSSGSGRAGEQFF
>TRBV2
CASSRVNTEAFF
>TRBV10-3
CATTGASGNYEQYF
>TRBV5-1
CASSLGLAGVRQETQYF
>TRBV6-1
CASRALPSSYNEQFF
>TRBV7-3
CASSPQAADTQYF
>TRBV7-2
CASSFGKGDTQYF
>TRBV29-1
CSALGRKAKNIQYF
>TRBV9
CASSVVSEAFF
>TRBV4-3
CASSQSDGSPNSPLHF
>TRBV20-1
CSASAAGRNTGELFF
>TRBV19
CASRHRTEAFF
>TRBV5-6
CASSAVLSEQFF
>TRBV10-3
CAISEDRGQFF
>TRBV20-1
CSARDRVAYNEQFF
>TRBV6-1
CASTQASQPQHF
>TRBV12-3/TRBV12-4
CASGSPRASGRSETQYF